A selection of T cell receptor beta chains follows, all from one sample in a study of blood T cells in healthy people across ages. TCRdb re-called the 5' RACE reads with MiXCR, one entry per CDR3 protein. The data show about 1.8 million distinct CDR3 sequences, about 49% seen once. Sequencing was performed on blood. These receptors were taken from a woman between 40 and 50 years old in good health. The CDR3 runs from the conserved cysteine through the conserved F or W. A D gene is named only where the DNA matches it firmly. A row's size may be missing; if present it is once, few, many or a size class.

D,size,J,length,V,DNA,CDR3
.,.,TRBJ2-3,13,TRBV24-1,TGTGCCACCAGCCATGACAGCACAGATACGCAGTATTTT,CATSHDSTDTQYF
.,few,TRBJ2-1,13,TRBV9,TGTGCCAGCAGCGTAGGGACCGACAATGAGCAGTTCTTC,CASSVGTDNEQFF
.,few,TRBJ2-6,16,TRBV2,TGTGCCAGCAGTGGCGTCGCGACTTCTGGGGCCAACGTCCTGACTTTC,CASSGVATSGANVLTF
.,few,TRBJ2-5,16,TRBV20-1,TGCAGTGCTAGAGATAAAGGGACTCCAGTGGGAGAGACCCAGTACTTC,CSARDKGTPVGETQYF
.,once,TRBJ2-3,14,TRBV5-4,TGTGCCAGCAGTAAGACCGCGTCGACAGATACGCAGTATTTT,CASSKTASTDTQYF
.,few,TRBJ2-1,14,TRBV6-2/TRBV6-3,TGTGCCAGCAGGAGAAACAGGGACGCTCATGAGCAGTTCTTC,CASRRNRDAHEQFF
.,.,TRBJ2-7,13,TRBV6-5,TGTGCCAGCAGTTATGGACAATCTAGCGAGCAGTACTTC,CASSYGQSSEQYF
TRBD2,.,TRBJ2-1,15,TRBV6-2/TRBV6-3,TGTGCCAGCGAAACCGGCGGGGGGACCTACAATGAGCAGTTCTTC,CASETGGGTYNEQFF
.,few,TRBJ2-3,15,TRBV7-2,TGTGCCAGCAGCAGTTCGGGCCATCGGACAGATACGCAGTATTTT,CASSSSGHRTDTQYF
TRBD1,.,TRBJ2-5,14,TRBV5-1,TGCGCCAGCAGCTGGTCAGGGGGCAAGGAGACCCAGTACTTC,CASSWSGGKETQYF
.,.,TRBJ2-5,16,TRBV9,TGTGCCAGCAGCCCCAGGGGTTCGCCACAATCCTACGGGCAGTACTTC,CASSPRGSPQSYGQYF
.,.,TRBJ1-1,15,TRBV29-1,TGCAGCGTTGAAGATCGGGGGGCAGGGAGAACTGAAGCTTTCTTT,CSVEDRGAGRTEAFF
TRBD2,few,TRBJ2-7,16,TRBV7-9,TGTGCCAGCAGCCATCCACCCGGACTAGCGGTACACGTCCAGTACTTC,CASSHPPGLAVHVQYF
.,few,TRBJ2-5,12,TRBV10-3,TGTGCCATCAGGGGTGAAGGAGAGACCCAGTACTTC,CAIRGEGETQYF
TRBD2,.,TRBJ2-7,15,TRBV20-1,TGCAGTGCTAGGGGACTAGCGGGGGTGCCCTACGAGCAGTACTTC,CSARGLAGVPYEQYF
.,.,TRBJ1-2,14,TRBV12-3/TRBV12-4,TGTGCCAGCAGTACTCTAGCCCGGAGCTATGGCTACACCTTC,CASSTLARSYGYTF
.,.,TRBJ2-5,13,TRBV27,TGTGCCAGCAAACAGCATTACCAAGAGACCCAGTACTTC,CASKQHYQETQYF
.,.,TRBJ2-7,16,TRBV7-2,TGTGCCAGCACCAAGGGGCTAGCTTCCGTACCCTACGAGCAGTACTTC,CASTKGLASVPYEQYF
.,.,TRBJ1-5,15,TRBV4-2,TGTGCCAGCAGCCAAACAATGCAGGGGTATCAGCCCCAGCATTTT,CASSQTMQGYQPQHF
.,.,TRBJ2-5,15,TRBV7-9,TGTGCCGGCAGCTTAGTCAGCCAGTTCCAAGAGACCCAGTACTTC,CAGSLVSQFQETQYF
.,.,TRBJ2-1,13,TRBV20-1,TGCAGTGCTAGAGATCAAGAGTACAATGAGCAGTTCTTC,CSARDQEYNEQFF
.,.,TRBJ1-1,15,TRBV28,TGTGCCAGCAGTTCCCCAACAGGGAAGGAAACTGAAGCTTTCTTT,CASSSPTGKETEAFF
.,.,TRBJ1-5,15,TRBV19,TGTGCCAGTAGTGCGGACGGGAGTAGGAATCAGCCCCAGCATTTT,CASSADGSRNQPQHF
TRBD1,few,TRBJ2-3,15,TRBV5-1,TGCGCCAGCAGCTTGTTTGGGACAGGAGCAGATACGCAGTATTTT,CASSLFGTGADTQYF
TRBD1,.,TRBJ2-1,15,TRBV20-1,TGCAGTGCTGACCGGACAGGAAGCTCCTACAATGAGCAGTTCTTC,CSADRTGSSYNEQFF
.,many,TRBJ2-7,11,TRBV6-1,TGTGCCAGCAGCGCCGTTTACGAGCAGTACTTC,CASSAVYEQYF
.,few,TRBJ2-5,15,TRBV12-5,TGTGCTAGTGGTTTGTCCGACAACTACCAAGAGACCCAGTACTTC,CASGLSDNYQETQYF
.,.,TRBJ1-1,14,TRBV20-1,TGCAGTGCTCTAGGTGGTCACTTGAACACTGAAGCTTTCTTT,CSALGGHLNTEAFF
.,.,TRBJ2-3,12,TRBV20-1,TGCAGTGCCCCCGGGGGGACAGATACGCGGTATTTT,CSAPGGTDTRYF
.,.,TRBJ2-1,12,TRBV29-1,TGCAGCGTTGAAAAACAGGGTTATGAGCAGTTCTTC,CSVEKQGYEQFF
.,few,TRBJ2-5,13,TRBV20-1,TGCAGTGCTACTTACAGGAACGAAGAGACCCAGTACTTC,CSATYRNEETQYF
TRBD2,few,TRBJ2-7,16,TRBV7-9,TGTGCCAGCAGCTCCTTAGCGGGGGGCAATCCCTACGAGCAGTACTTC,CASSSLAGGNPYEQYF
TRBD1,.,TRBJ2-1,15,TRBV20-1,TGCAGTGCTAGAGAGGGGACAGGTCTTAACAATGAGCAGTTCTTC,CSAREGTGLNNEQFF
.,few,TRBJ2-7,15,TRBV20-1,TGCAGTGCTTCGGTAACCAGGGGGGCGACCTACGAGCAGTACTTC,CSASVTRGATYEQYF
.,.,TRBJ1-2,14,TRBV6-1,TGTGCCAGCAGTGAAACGGGACGGATATATGGCTACACCTTC,CASSETGRIYGYTF
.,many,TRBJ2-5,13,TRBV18,TGTGCTAGCAGCCCCCGTCGCGGGGAGACCCAGTACTTC,CASSPRRGETQYF
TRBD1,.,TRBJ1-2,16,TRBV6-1,TGTGCCAGCACTAACTTCTACGACAGGGAGAACTATGGCTACACCTTC,CASTNFYDRENYGYTF
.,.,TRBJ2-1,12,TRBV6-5,TGTGCCAGCAGCCAACTCCCAAATGAGCAGTTCTTC,CASSQLPNEQFF
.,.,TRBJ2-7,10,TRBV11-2,TGCGCCACCGGGTCAGGCGAGCAGTACTTC,CATGSGEQYF
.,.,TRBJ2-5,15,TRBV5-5,TGTGCCAGCAGCGGGGGGCAGGTTAGCGGAAAGACCCAGTACTTC,CASSGGQVSGKTQYF
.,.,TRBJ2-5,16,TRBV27,TGTGCCAGCAGTCCCCCCAGCTCAAGGGGCTGGGAGACCCAGTACTTC,CASSPPSSRGWETQYF